Detailed here is one TCR beta chain. Antigen specificity is unknown. This record comes from a study of cytomegalovirus exposure and HLA in healthy donors. Study-level results: Later on, a genetic analysis was performed. It linked a missense variant in DCLRE1C with V- and J-gene trimming of TCR beta. TRBV6-2, TRBV6-3 and other indistinguishable V segments were excluded.

This CDR3 region has 18 residues. Losses at the gene ends were 5 bases for V and 0 bases for J; bases not matched to a gene: 12. Germline V gene data show CDR1 as SEHNR and CDR2 as FQNEAQ (reference sequence). The PCR employed 60 Vbeta primers together with 13 Jbeta primers. Original analysis: Unique TCR beta chains totaled some 88 million in a later count, with around 12 million of them shared. Clones were read by immunoSEQ multiplex PCR, and TCRdb kept only the in-frame ones, dropping some. V and J calls and clone size are as listed in that table; D and trimming were resolved from the DNA. Of about 140,000 clones listed, about 80% were seen once; the top ten hold 4.5% to 5.5%.

The sequence derives from a middle-aged man in good health and CMV-seronegative. The material sequenced was PBMCs. The rearrangement uses TRBV7-9 and TRBJ1-3, with TRBD1 matching 8 bases. The CDR3 region has the DNA TGTGCCAGCAGCAAAACGGCTACAGGGGGTTACTCTGGAAACACCATATATTTT. Protein sequence: CASSKTATGGYSGNTIYF.